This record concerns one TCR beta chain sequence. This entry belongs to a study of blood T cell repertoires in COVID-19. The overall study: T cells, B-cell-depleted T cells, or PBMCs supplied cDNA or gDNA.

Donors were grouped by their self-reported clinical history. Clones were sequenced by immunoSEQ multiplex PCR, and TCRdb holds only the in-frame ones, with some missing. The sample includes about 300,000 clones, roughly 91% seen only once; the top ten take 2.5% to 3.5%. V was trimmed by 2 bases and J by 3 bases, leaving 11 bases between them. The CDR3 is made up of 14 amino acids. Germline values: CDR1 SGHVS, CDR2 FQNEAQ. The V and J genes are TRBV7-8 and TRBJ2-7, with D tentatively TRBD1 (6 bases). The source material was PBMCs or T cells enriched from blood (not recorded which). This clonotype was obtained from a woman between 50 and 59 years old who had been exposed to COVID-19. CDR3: CASSLTGWLYEQYF. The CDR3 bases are TGTGCCAGCAGCTTAACAGGGTGGCTCTACGAGCAGTACTTC.